This is a list of T cell receptor beta chains from one sample in a study of blood T cell repertoires in COVID-19. The protocol was immunoSEQ multiplex PCR, while the TCRdb copy is restricted to in-frame clones and leaves out a portion. The table lists about 140,000 clones, around 83% of them singletons. The sample taken for sequencing was peripheral blood. The receptors stem from a human donor in a cohort sampled during active COVID-19. The CDR3 runs from the conserved cysteine through the conserved F or W. D genes are given only for firm matches. Clone sizes are given selectively: once, few, many, or a class where the clone is expanded.

v_gene	j_gene	abundance	d_gene	CDR3nt	CDR3aa
TRBV5-1	TRBJ2-6	-	-	TGCGCCAGCAGCGCGATTCAGGGCTCTGGGGCCAACGTCCTGACTTTC	CASSAIQGSGANVLTF
TRBV29-1	TRBJ1-1	-	-	TGCAGCTCCCGGGGGATGGGGGACACTGAAGCTTTCTTT	CSSRGMGDTEAFF
TRBV3-1/TRBV3-2	TRBJ1-1	-	TRBD1	TGTGCCAGCAGCCGCATGGGACAGGGGAGAGCTTTCTTT	CASSRMGQGRAFF
TRBV5-1	TRBJ2-3	once	-	TGCGCCAGCAGCTCCCAGGGCACAGATACGCAGTATTTT	CASSSQGTDTQYF
TRBV12-5	TRBJ2-5	once	TRBD2	TGTGCTAGTGGTCCTCAGGTGGGACTAGCGGGGCAAGAGACCCAGTACTTC	CASGPQVGLAGQETQYF
TRBV6-6	TRBJ1-1	-	-	TGTGCCAGCAGTTATCGGAGAAACACTGAAGCTTTCTTT	CASSYRRNTEAFF
TRBV6-6	TRBJ1-1	-	-	TGTGCCAGCAGTACACATTCAGGAGAAGCTTTCTTT	CASSTHSGEAFF
TRBV27	TRBJ2-1	-	-	TGTGCCAGCAGTTTGAGGCGACCCTACAATGAGCAGTTCTTC	CASSLRRPYNEQFF
TRBV10-3	TRBJ1-1	few	-	TGTGCCATCAGTGAGGGGCAGGATTACACTGAAGCTTTCTTT	CAISEGQDYTEAFF
TRBV6-6	TRBJ2-2	-	TRBD2	TGTGCCACACGAGGGGCGGGAGGCAACACCGGGGAGCTGTTTTTT	CATRGAGGNTGELFF
TRBV5-4	TRBJ2-7	-	-	TGTGCCAGCAGCTTGCCGCGCACCTACGAGCAGTACTTC	CASSLPRTYEQYF
TRBV4-1	TRBJ2-5	few	-	TGCGCCAGCAGCCAAGATCGGGGGTGGGGAATGGTGGAGACCCAGTACTTC	CASSQDRGWGMVETQYF
TRBV30	TRBJ2-1	-	-	TGTGCCTGGAGTGTACTGGGCCCATTGTTCCTCCAGTCGGTCAATGAGCAGTTCTTC	CAWSVLGPLFLQSVNEQFF
TRBV19	TRBJ1-2	-	TRBD1	TGTGCCAGTAGTAGGCCGGGACAGCCGGAAATTAACTATGGCTACACCTTC	CASSRPGQPEINYGYTF
TRBV6-5	TRBJ1-5	-	TRBD1	TGTGCCAGCAGACCGGCGGGACAGCCCCTCGGTCAGCATTTT	CASRPAGQPLGQHF
TRBV4-3	TRBJ2-1	-	TRBD2	TGCGCCAGCAGCCAAGAGACTAGCGGGAGTTGGTCCTACAATGAGCAGTTCTTC	CASSQETSGSWSYNEQFF
TRBV25-1	TRBJ2-7	-	TRBD1	TGTGCCAGCAGTGAGGGCGGGACAGGGGGCTACGAGCAGTACTTC	CASSEGGTGGYEQYF
TRBV29-1	TRBJ2-7	-	TRBD1	TGCAGCTGGGACAGGATAACCTACGAGCAGTACTTC	CSWDRITYEQYF
TRBV24-1	TRBJ2-1	-	-	TGTGCCACCAGTGACGGGAGTCGTGATGAGCAGTTCTTC	CATSDGSRDEQFF
TRBV5-5	TRBJ1-5	many	-	TGTGCCAGCAGCTTGGCCGTTACAAGCAATCAGCCCCAGCATTTT	CASSLAVTSNQPQHF
TRBV10-2	TRBJ1-3	-	TRBD1	TGCGCCAGCAGTGAGTCCCCAGGGGGAGCAGGAAACACCATATATTTT	CASSESPGGAGNTIYF
TRBV11-2	TRBJ2-7	-	TRBD1	TGTGCCAGCAGCTTAGCGGGACAGGGGGGCTACGAGCAGTACTTC	CASSLAGQGGYEQYF
TRBV6-5	TRBJ1-5	-	TRBD1	TGTGCCAGCCGGGACAGGGGGAGCAATCAGCCCCAGCATTTT	CASRDRGSNQPQHF
TRBV9	TRBJ2-1	-	TRBD2	TGTGCCAGCAGCACGGGACTAGCCATCAATGAGCAGTTCTTC	CASSTGLAINEQFF
TRBV9	TRBJ1-4	-	-	TGTGCCAGCAGCGTAGGGAGGAGAGAGGAAAAACTGTTTTTT	CASSVGRREEKLFF
TRBV7-9	TRBJ2-3	-	TRBD1	TGTGCCAGCGCGACAGGGGTCCGAGGAGATACGCAGTATTTT	CASATGVRGDTQYF
TRBV30	TRBJ1-5	-	TRBD1	TGTGCCTGGAACAGGGGGGGCAATCAGCCCCAGCATTTT	CAWNRGGNQPQHF
TRBV18	TRBJ1-2	once	-	TGTGCCAGCTCTCCTCAAGGGGGGGGCTATGGCTACACCTTC	CASSPQGGGYGYTF
TRBV5-5	TRBJ2-7	few	TRBD1	TGTGCCAGCAGTACTCAGCCCGGACAGGCCCTATCCTACGAGCAGTACTTC	CASSTQPGQALSYEQYF
TRBV11-1	TRBJ1-1	-	-	TGTGCCAGCAGCTTAGCCTCGGTCACTGAAGCTTTCTTT	CASSLASVTEAFF
TRBV7-2	TRBJ2-5	-	TRBD2	TGTGCCAGCAGCTTGACTAGCGGGAGCCAAGAGACCCAGTACTTC	CASSLTSGSQETQYF
TRBV11-2	TRBJ1-2	-	-	TGTGCCAGCAGCTCCCTTCGGGATCGGTATGGCTACACCTTC	CASSSLRDRYGYTF
TRBV9	TRBJ2-7	-	-	TGTGCCAGCAGCCCCAGACAGCTACCCTACGAGCAGTACTTC	CASSPRQLPYEQYF
TRBV9	TRBJ2-5	-	TRBD2	TGTGCCAGCAGCGTAGACGCGGGAGGGCTTAGTCTGGAGACCCAGTACTTC	CASSVDAGGLSLETQYF
TRBV29-1	TRBJ1-1	-	-	TGCAGCGTTGCGGCAGGGAAGAACACTGAAGCTTTCTTT	CSVAAGKNTEAFF
TRBV2	TRBJ2-1	-	TRBD2	TGTGCCAGCAGTGAGGGACTAGCGGGAGGGAATGAGCAGTTCTTC	CASSEGLAGGNEQFF
TRBV19	TRBJ1-2	-	-	TGTGCCAGTCTACCCCCCGGGACACCTAACTATGGCTACACCTTC	CASLPPGTPNYGYTF
TRBV5-1	TRBJ2-4	-	TRBD1	TGCGCCAGCAGCTCGGGACAGCCATTAGCCAAAAACATTCAGTACTTC	CASSSGQPLAKNIQYF
TRBV5-1	TRBJ1-6	-	-	TGCGCCAGCAGCTTGTGGGGGACTGGGAATTCACCCCTCCACTTT	CASSLWGTGNSPLHF
TRBV4-2	TRBJ2-3	-	TRBD1	TGTGCCAGCAGCCGCCGGACAGGGATCGTCGATACAGATACGCAGTATTTT	CASSRRTGIVDTDTQYF
TRBV19	TRBJ2-1	-	-	TGTGCCAGTAGTTCGCACAGGGTTGGGGAGCAGTTCTTC	CASSSHRVGEQFF
TRBV7-9	TRBJ1-2	-	-	TGTGCCAGCAGCCCCGATGTGCTGTTAGTTAACTATGGCTACACCTTC	CASSPDVLLVNYGYTF